This TCR beta chain was captured in a study of blood T cell repertoires in COVID-19. Study background: From the United States, Italy and Spain came samples of acute and convalescent COVID-19.

This clone is a singleton in its sample. Germline CDR1 and CDR2: SGDLS and YYNGEE. The CDR3 is made up of 14 amino acids. Trimming pared 0 bases from V and 7 bases from J, leaving 10 bases between. Seattle researchers signed up patients amid active infection and tracked them longitudinally. Per the authors' pipeline: The assay estimated nucleated cells by amplifying reference gene primers. Generated by immunoSEQ multiplex PCR, the TCRdb table keeps only in-frame clones and is missing some. The D gene and trimming were derived from the DNA, and the V and J assignments and clone size from that table. This table holds around 60,000 clones, almost 85% found once.

The rearrangement joins TRBV9 to TRBJ2-2, with D unresolved. The source of this sequence is a man in his sixties with COVID-19, enrolled during active disease. The sequenced sample consisted of peripheral blood. DNA of the CDR3: TGTGCCAGCAGCGTAGACTCTTACCTCGGGGAGCTGTTTTTT. Residues: CASSVDSYLGELFF.